These T cell receptor beta chains were read from a single sample in a study of beta chain features in type 1 diabetes. Sequencing was performed with immunoSEQ multiplex PCR; in TCRdb, only in-frame clones are kept and a portion is missing. The sample has about 240,000 clones; 25% to 30% are singletons. Specimen: central memory CD4+ T cells from blood. These receptors were taken from a man aged 25 to 45 in good health. The CDR3 runs from the conserved cysteine through the conserved F or W. The D gene is left open where the match is weak. A clone size is listed for some rows: how often the clone was seen (once, few, many), or a class if it is expanded.

clone_size,j_call,v_call,d_call,cdr3_nt,cdr3_aa
NA,TRBJ2-1,TRBV6-1,NA,TGTGCCAGCAGTGAGCCAATTAGCTCCTACAATGAGCAGTTCTTC,CASSEPISSYNEQFF
few,TRBJ1-5,TRBV2,NA,TGTGCCAGCAGTGAAGGCAGGGATCAGCCCCAGCATTTT,CASSEGRDQPQHF
few,TRBJ2-1,TRBV2,TRBD1,TGTGCCAGCAGTGAACAGACAGGGGTGAATGAGCAGTTCTTC,CASSEQTGVNEQFF
NA,TRBJ2-1,TRBV7-9,TRBD2,TGTGCCAGCAGCTCAGTAGCGGGCCTGAGCTCCTACAATGAGCAGTTCTTC,CASSSVAGLSSYNEQFF
NA,TRBJ1-3,TRBV9,NA,TGTGCCAGCAGCCCCGCGGGGGGAGGAAACACCATATATTTT,CASSPAGGGNTIYF
few,TRBJ2-7,TRBV7-2,TRBD2,TGTGCCAGCAGCTTACCGGGGGGGCCCTACGAGCAGTACTTC,CASSLPGGPYEQYF
few,TRBJ2-3,TRBV7-2,NA,TGTGCCAGCAGCCTACAACCTCGGGGAGATACGCAGTATTTT,CASSLQPRGDTQYF
few,TRBJ2-3,TRBV7-6,TRBD2,TGTGCCAGCAGCTCCCCGACTAGCGGGAGTGGTACAGATACGCAGTATTTT,CASSSPTSGSGTDTQYF
NA,TRBJ2-2,TRBV6-5,NA,TGTGCCAGCCACCCTACTAGCTACACCGGGGAGCTGTTTTTT,CASHPTSYTGELFF
NA,TRBJ1-2,TRBV13,NA,TGTGCCAGCTCCCCGGGGGCGGGCTACACCTTC,CASSPGAGYTF
NA,TRBJ2-1,TRBV7-2,TRBD2,TGTGCCAGCAGTTCAGCGGGAGGGCCGAGGAATGAGCAGTTCTTC,CASSSAGGPRNEQFF
few,TRBJ2-1,TRBV5-4,NA,TGTGCCAGCAGCTTGGTCGGGGGTTACAATGAGCAGTTCTTC,CASSLVGGYNEQFF
few,TRBJ1-5,TRBV30,NA,TGTGCCTGGAGTGTAGGGAGGGAACCCCAGCATTTT,CAWSVGREPQHF
NA,TRBJ2-7,TRBV29-1,NA,TGCAGCGTTCTACTACGGGGCGGCGAGCAGTACTTC,CSVLLRGGEQYF
NA,TRBJ2-1,TRBV5-6,TRBD2,TGTGCCAGCAGCTTTAGCGGGGGAACGACTAATGAGCAGTTCTTC,CASSFSGGTTNEQFF
NA,TRBJ2-5,TRBV28,NA,TGTGCCAGCAGCCGGGACGGTCCTTACCAAGAGACCCAGTACTTC,CASSRDGPYQETQYF
NA,TRBJ2-3,TRBV5-1,TRBD2,TGCGCCAGCAGCTCGCTTCGACTAGCGGAGACAGATACGCAGTATTTT,CASSSLRLAETDTQYF
NA,TRBJ2-3,TRBV7-7,NA,TGTGCCAGCAGCTTAGAAGGAGGAGGTACAGATACGCAGTATTTT,CASSLEGGGTDTQYF
NA,TRBJ2-5,TRBV2,NA,TGTGCCAGCAGTGCCCGAAGAAAGGAGACCCAGTACTTC,CASSARRKETQYF
NA,TRBJ2-2,TRBV7-2,TRBD2,TGTGCCAGCAGCTCCCGCCAAAGCGGGGGAGGATTCACCGGGGAGCTGTTTTTT,CASSSRQSGGGFTGELFF
NA,TRBJ1-5,TRBV5-6,NA,TGTGCCAGCAGCTTGAGGGCACAGTACAATCAGCCCCAGCATTTT,CASSLRAQYNQPQHF
NA,TRBJ2-5,TRBV5-4,NA,TGTGCCAGCAGCTTGGCAGGAGGGAAAGAGACCCAGTACTTC,CASSLAGGKETQYF